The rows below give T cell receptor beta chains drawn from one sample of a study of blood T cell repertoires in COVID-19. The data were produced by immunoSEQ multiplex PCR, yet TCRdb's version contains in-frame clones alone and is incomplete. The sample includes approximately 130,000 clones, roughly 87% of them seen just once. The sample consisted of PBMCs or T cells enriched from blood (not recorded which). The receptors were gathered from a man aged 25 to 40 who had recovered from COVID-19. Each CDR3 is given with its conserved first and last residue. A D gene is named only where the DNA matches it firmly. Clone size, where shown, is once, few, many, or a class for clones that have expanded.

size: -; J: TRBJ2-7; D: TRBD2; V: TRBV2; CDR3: CASSGLAGVDEQYF; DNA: TGTGCCAGCAGCGGACTAGCGGGAGTAGACGAGCAGTACTTC
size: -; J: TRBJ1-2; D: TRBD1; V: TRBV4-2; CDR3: CASSPAGTVSSGYTF; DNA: TGTGCCAGCAGCCCCGCCGGGACAGTGAGTAGTGGCTACACCTTC
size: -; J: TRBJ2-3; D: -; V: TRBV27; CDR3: CASSSGATTDTQYF; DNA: TGTGCCAGCAGTTCGGGAGCTACCACAGATACGCAGTATTTT
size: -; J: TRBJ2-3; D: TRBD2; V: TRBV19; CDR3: CASSPRLAGGPSTDTQYF; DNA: TGTGCCAGTAGTCCCCGACTAGCGGGGGGGCCAAGCACAGATACGCAGTATTTT
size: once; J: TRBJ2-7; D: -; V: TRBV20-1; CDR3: CSASYSSLEQYF; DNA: TGCAGTGCTAGTTACAGCTCCCTCGAGCAGTACTTC
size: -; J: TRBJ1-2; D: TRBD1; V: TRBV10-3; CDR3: CAINTGTGGFYGYTF; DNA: TGTGCCATCAATACCGGGACAGGGGGCTTCTATGGCTACACCTTC
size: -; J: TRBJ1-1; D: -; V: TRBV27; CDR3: CASSSDGGNTEAFF; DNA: TGTGCCAGCAGTTCGGACGGAGGAAACACTGAAGCTTTCTTT
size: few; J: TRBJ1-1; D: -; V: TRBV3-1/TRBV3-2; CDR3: CASSQAPRDTEAFF; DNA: TGTGCCAGCAGCCAGGCCCCGAGGGACACTGAAGCTTTCTTT
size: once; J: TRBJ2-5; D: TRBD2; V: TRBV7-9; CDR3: CASSLAGLAGGRETQYF; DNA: TGTGCCAGCAGCTTAGCAGGACTAGCGGGGGGCCGAGAGACCCAGTACTTC
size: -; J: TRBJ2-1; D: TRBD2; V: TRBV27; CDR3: CASSWGTSNNEQFF; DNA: TGTGCCAGCAGTTGGGGGACTAGCAACAATGAGCAGTTCTTC
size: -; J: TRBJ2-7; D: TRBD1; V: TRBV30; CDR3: CACRDSSYEQYF; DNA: TGTGCCTGCAGGGACAGTTCCTACGAGCAGTACTTC
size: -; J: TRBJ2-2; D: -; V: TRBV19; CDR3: CASRGNFGLAVPGGTGELFF; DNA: TGTGCCAGTAGAGGGAACTTCGGACTGGCTGTTCCCGGCGGAACCGGGGAGCTGTTTTTT
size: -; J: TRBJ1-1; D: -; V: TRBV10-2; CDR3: CATTDRNTEAFF; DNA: TGCGCCACGACCGACAGGAACACTGAAGCTTTCTTT
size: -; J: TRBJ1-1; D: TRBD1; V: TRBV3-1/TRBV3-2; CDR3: CASSQAGTENTEAFF; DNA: TGTGCCAGCAGCCAAGCCGGGACAGAAAACACTGAAGCTTTCTTT
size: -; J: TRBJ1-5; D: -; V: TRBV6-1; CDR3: CASSENRASNQPQHF; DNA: TGTGCCAGCAGTGAAAACAGGGCAAGCAATCAGCCCCAGCATTTT
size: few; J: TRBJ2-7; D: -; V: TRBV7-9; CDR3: CASSLGRADEQYF; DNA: TGTGCCAGCAGCTTAGGGAGGGCCGATGAGCAGTACTTC
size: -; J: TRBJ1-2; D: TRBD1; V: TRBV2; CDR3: CASILTGNYGYTF; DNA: TGTGCCAGCATTCTGACAGGGAACTATGGCTACACCTTC
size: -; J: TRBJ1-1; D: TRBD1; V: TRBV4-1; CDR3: CASSHSQGVTEAFF; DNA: TGCGCCAGCAGCCACTCACAGGGGGTGACTGAAGCTTTCTTT